This T cell receptor beta chain was documented in a study of blood T cell repertoires in COVID-19. Study as a whole: The cDNA or gDNA used as material had been derived from T cells, B-cell-depleted T cells, or PBMCs.

Assignment of participants to cohorts was predicated upon participant-reported clinical history. Recovered status applied to Cohort 3 donors who had two consecutive negative PCRs. It also applied to those with clearance or with symptom resolution. V dropped 5 bases and J dropped 4; count of bases not matched to a gene: 5. The CDR3 totals 14 residues. Germline loops: CDR1 SGHTA, CDR2 FQGTGA. Here immunoSEQ multiplex PCR was the method, and the copy in TCRdb shows in-frame clones only, minus some. The table shows about 370,000 clones, with roughly nine tenths occurring only once. The receptor was isolated from a young man who had recovered from COVID-19. The V call is TRBV7-3, the J call TRBJ2-1; 7 nucleotides match TRBD2. The sequenced sample was PBMCs or T cells enriched from blood (not recorded which). CDR3 DNA: TGTGCCAGCAGCCCAAGCGGGGTATACAATGAGCAGTTCTTC. Translated: CASSPSGVYNEQFF. Full variable domain (outside the CDR3, taken from reference TRBV7-3 and TRBJ2-1): GAGVSQTPSNKVTEKGKYVELRCDPISGHTALYWYRQSLGQGPEFLIYFQGTGAADDSGLPNDRFFAVRPEGSVSTLKIQRTERGDSAVYLCASSPSGVYNEQFFGPGTRLTVL.